These 3 T cell receptor beta chains were sequenced from one sample in a study of shared clonotypes between healthy human individuals. Profiled with immunoSEQ multiplex PCR; TCRdb holds only in-frame clones, not every one. The sample has millions of clones, more than 80% seen once. The sequencing input was naive CD4+ T cells sorted from blood. Subset described: CD45RA+ positively selected. The receptors stem from a man in his late teens or twenties in good health.

The J gene is TRBJ1-1, the V gene TRBV6-6; TRBD1 agrees at 7 bases. The length of the CDR3 is 11 residues. Germline-derived CDR1 and CDR2 are MNHNY and SVGAGI (reference sequence). Trimming removed 5 bases from V and 10 bases from J; junction bases left unmatched: 4. The CDR3 is CASSRQGGAFF. The CDR3 nucleotides are TGTGCCAGCAGTCGACAGGGAGGAGCTTTCTTT.

This chain connects TRBV7-9 to TRBJ1-2; no definite D call. Germline V CDR1 and CDR2: SEHNR, FQNEAQ (reference sequence). This CDR3 contains 10 residues. Trimming stripped 5 bases from V and 6 bases from J, with 4 bases between. This CDR3 reads CASSTDGYTF. CDR3 DNA sequence: TGTGCCAGCAGCACTGATGGCTACACCTTC.

The rearrangement links TRBV5-4 to TRBJ2-2, with D possibly TRBD2 on 6 matching bases. This CDR3 is 15 amino acids long. Trimming left V 0 bases short and J 4 bases short, with 10 bases between. The germline CDR1 and CDR2 sequences are SGHNT and YYREEE (reference sequence). The CDR3 here is CASSLAGSGTGELFF. CDR3 in DNA: TGTGCCAGCAGCTTGGCCGGGAGTGGCACCGGGGAGCTGTTTTTT. The variable domain in full, completed from reference TRBV5-4 and TRBJ2-2, reads ETGVTQSPTHLIKTRGQQVTLRCSSQSGHNTVSWYQQALGQGPQFIFQYYREEENGRGNFPPRFSGLQFPNYSSELNVNALELDDSALYLCASSLAGSGTGELFFGEGSRLTVL.